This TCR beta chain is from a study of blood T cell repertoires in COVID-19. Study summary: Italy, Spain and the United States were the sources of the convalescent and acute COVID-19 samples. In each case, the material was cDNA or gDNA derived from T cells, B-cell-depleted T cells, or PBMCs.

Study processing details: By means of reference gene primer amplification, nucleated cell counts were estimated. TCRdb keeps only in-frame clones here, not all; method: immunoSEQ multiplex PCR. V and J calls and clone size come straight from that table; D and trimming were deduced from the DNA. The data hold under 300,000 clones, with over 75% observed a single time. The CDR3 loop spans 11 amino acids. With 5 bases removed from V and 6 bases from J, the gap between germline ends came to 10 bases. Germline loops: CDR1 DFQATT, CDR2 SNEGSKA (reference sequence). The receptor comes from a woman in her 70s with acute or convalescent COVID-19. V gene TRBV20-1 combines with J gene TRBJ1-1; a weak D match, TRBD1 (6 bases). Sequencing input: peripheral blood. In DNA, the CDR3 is TGCAGTGCTTACAGGGTCCCTGAAGCTTTCTTT. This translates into CSAYRVPEAFF.